What follows describes a single TCR beta chain. Its target is unknown. The sample originates from a study of T cell responses to AZD1222 COVID-19 vaccine. Clones were sequenced by immunoSEQ multiplex PCR, and TCRdb holds only the in-frame ones, with some missing. Among 80,000 to 90,000 clones, around 91% were seen once, and the ten largest hold less than 5.5%. General study points: Only six AZD1222 recipients tested seropositive at baseline. Of spike-specific TCRs, nearly half reportedly target regions left unmutated in variants. The study found vaccine-associated CD4 TCRs spanning spike, dominant at 160-218 and 743-854.

V lost 4 bases to trimming and J lost 9 bases; unmatched junction nucleotides: 11. CDR1 LNHDA and CDR2 SQIVND come from the germline V gene (reference sequence). The CDR3 contains 15 residues. J is TRBJ1-5 and V is TRBV19, with 8 nucleotides matching TRBD1. The receptor was isolated from an adult in good health. Source: peripheral blood, taken on day 0 of MenACWY control vaccination. The CDR3 spells CASSTGQGPQWPQHF. The CDR3 nucleotides read TGTGCCAGTAGTACCGGACAGGGACCCCAATGGCCCCAGCATTTT.